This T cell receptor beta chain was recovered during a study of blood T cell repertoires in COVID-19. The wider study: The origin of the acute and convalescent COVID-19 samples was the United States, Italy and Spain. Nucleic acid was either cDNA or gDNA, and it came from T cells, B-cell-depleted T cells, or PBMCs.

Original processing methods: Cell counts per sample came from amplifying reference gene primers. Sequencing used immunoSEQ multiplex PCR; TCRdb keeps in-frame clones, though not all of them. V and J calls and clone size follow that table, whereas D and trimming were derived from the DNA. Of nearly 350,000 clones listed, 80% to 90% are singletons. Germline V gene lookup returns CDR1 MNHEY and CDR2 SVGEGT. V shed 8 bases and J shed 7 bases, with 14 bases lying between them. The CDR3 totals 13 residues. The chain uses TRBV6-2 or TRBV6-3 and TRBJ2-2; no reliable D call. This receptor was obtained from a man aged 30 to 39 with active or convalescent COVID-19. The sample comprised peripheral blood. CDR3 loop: CASGQTSYGELFF. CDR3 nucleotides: TGTGCCAGCGGCCAAACAAGTTACGGGGAGCTGTTTTTT.